This T cell receptor (beta chain) was found in a study of chemoradiotherapy in HPV16-positive cancers. Notes on this clone: The antigen remains unidentified.

Study outcomes and limitations: The functional HPV-specific definition rests on just a couple of HPV16-positive patients. Candidate HPV-specific clones and E7-related TCR motifs grew in tumor during treatment.

The CDR3 is made up of 16 amino acids. CDR1 MNHEY and CDR2 SMNVEV come from the germline V gene (reference sequence). V lost 5 bases, J lost 0 bases, and 7 bases stayed unmatched. TCRdb's copy holds only in-frame clones and misses some; the assay was immunoSEQ multiplex PCR. The sample has 20,000 to 25,000 clones; 86% are singletons. The chain uses TRBV27 and TRBJ1-1; 9 bases line up with TRBD1. This clonotype was obtained from a human donor with HPV-associated anogenital cancer. Specimen: blood, collected from a patient who underwent chemoradiotherapy. The CDR3 region has the DNA TGTGCCAGCAGTCCCCGACAGGGGGGTATGAACACTGAAGCTTTCTTT. Translated: CASSPRQGGMNTEAFF.